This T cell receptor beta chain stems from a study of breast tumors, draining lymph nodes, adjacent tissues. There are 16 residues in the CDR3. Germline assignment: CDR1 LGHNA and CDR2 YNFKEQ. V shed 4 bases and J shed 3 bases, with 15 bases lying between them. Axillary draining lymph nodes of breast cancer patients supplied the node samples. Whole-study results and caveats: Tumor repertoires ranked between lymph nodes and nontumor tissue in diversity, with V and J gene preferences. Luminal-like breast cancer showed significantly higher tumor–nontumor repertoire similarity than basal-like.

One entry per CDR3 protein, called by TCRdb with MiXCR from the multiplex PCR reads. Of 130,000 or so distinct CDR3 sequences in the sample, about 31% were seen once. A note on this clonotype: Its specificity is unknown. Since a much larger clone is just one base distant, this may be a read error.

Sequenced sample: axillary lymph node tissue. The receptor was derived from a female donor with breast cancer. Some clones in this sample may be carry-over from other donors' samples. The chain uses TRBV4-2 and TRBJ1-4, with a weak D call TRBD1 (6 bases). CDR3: CASSRESRGSNEKLFF. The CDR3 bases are TGTGCCAGCAGCCGAGAATCCAGGGGTTCTAATGAAAAACTGTTTTTT.